The sequence of this TCR beta chain was determined in a study of CD8 T cells in Susac syndrome (dated by TCRdb to the late 2010s). Study-level background: Among the Susac syndrome patients who were sequenced, clinically active disease was present in five or six and clinical remission was observed in under ten. At the time of blood withdrawal, Susac syndrome patients were either therapy-naive, taking corticosteroids (with some also receiving IVIg), or on IVIg alone. Repertoire sequencing was used to test whether CD8+ T cell activation and differentiation in Susac syndrome was antigen driven.

RNA was extracted using the RNeasy kit, and roughly 0.5 to 1 ug of the RNA was reverse transcribed with random hexamers. The immunoSEQ multiplex PCR assay, which covers 54 Vbeta and 13 Jbeta segments, was used to amplify TCR beta CDR3 regions. PCR amplification bias was corrected by using a synthetic template baseline for primer optimization and computational correction. The published analysis was carried out like this. Reads were annotated to V, D and J genes per IMGT and analyzed with immunoSEQ Analyzer, keeping only productive sequences. To calculate clonality, Shannon entropy was normalized by log2 of the number of productive unique sequences and then subtracted from one. For each patient and control, public and private clones were evaluated within the 100 most prevalent clones. Susac-specific clones were defined as absent from healthy and MS cohorts, over a thousand published viral clones and other ImmuneACCESS disease sequences. TCRdb applied fastp at Q25 and MiXCR to the public reads, then kept only in-frame beta chains. All rows with the same CDR3 protein become a single entry with the most common DNA and genes. TCRdb's processing, not the study's, gives the V and J calls here. Across this sample there are under 150,000 distinct CDR3 sequences, with just under 95% seen only once. Of the sample, more than 0.11% is held by the ten largest clones.

To note about this clonotype: The specificity of this receptor is unknown. No qualities accompany the bases; no much larger clone lies one base away.

Including the terminal cysteine and phenylalanine, the CDR3 comprises 14 residues. Only CDR3 DNA remains: 42 bases, in frame from the first base. V is clipped by 2 bases and J by 2 bases, and the sequence between their germline boundaries is 10 bases long. The germline V gene encodes CDR1 GTSNPN and CDR2 SVGIG (reference sequence). Paper-wide results and their limitations: The number of individuals in the TCR sequencing and HLA analysis was acknowledged as relatively small. The CD4+ T cell repertoire of patients with Susac syndrome showed no detectable clonal expansion.

High-throughput TCR beta sequencing profiled peripheral blood CD8+ and CD4+ T cells from healthy donors, Susac syndrome patients and multiple sclerosis patients. The Susac syndrome patients fulfilled recently defined diagnostic criteria for definite or probable disease. Bulk CD8+ and CD4+ T cells were purified by magnetic negative isolation, while CD8+ TEMRA cells were enriched using FACS. Blood was drawn into EDTA tubes, processed within 24 hours, and PBMCs were isolated by density gradient centrifugation. PBMCs destined for TCR sequencing were cryopreserved in liquid nitrogen and later thawed in a 37 °C water bath. Purity of sorted or isolated CD4+, CD8+ and CD8+ TEMRA cells was at least 90%.

Sequenced material: CD4+ T cells from PBMCs. The source of this sequence is a human donor with Susac syndrome. This chain joins TRBV30 to TRBJ1-5, with the D gene too uncertain to name. The CDR3: CAWSYGSGNQPQHF. The bases are TGTGCCTGGAGTTACGGCAGTGGCAATCAGCCCCAGCATTTT. With the portions outside the CDR3 filled from the reference TRBV30 and TRBJ1-5 genes, the complete variable region becomes SQTIHQWPATLVQPVGSPLSLECTVEGTSNPNLYWYRQAAGRGLQLLFYSVGIGQISSEVPQNLSASRPQDRQFILSSKKLLLSDSGFYLCAWSYGSGNQPQHFGDGTRLSIL.